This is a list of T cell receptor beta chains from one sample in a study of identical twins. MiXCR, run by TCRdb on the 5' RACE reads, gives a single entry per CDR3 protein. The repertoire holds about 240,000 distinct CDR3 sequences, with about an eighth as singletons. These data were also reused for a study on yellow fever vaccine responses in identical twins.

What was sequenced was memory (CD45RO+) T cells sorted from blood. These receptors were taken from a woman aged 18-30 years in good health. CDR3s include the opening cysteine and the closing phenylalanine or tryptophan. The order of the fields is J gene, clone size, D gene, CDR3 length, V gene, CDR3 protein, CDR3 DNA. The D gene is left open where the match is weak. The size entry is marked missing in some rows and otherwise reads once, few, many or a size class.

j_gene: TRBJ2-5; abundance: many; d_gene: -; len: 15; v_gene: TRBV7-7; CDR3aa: CASSLIGGSSETQYF; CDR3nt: TGTGCTAGCAGCTTAATTGGGGGATCGTCAGAGACCCAGTACTTC
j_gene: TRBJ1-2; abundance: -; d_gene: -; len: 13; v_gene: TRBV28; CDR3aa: CASSPHRVSGYTF; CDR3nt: TGTGCCAGCAGCCCACACAGGGTCTCGGGCTACACCTTC
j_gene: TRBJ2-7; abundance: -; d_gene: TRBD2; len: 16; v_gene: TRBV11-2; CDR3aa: CASSLVRAAGVYEQYF; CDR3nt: TGTGCCAGCAGCTTAGTTCGTGCGGCGGGAGTTTACGAGCAGTACTTC
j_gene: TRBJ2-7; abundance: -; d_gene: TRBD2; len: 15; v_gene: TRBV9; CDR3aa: CASSVDGGGLYEQYF; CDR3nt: TGTGCCAGCAGCGTAGACGGCGGGGGACTCTACGAGCAGTACTTC
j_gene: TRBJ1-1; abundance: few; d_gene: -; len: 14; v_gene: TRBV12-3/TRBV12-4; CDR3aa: CASSSRDLATEAFF; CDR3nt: TGTGCCAGCAGTTCACGAGACCTTGCCACTGAAGCTTTCTTT
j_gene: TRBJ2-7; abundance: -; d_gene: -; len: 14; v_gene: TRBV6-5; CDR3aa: CASSYQGSSYEQYF; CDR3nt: TGTGCCAGCAGTTATCAGGGGAGCTCCTACGAGCAGTACTTC
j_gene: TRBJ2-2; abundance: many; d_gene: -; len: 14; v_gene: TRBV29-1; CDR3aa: CSGYSGANTGELFF; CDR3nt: TGCAGCGGTTATTCGGGAGCGAACACCGGGGAGCTGTTTTTT
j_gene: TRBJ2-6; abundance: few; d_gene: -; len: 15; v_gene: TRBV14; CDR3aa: CASSQEYSGANVLTF; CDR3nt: TGTGCCAGCAGCCAAGAGTACTCTGGGGCCAACGTCCTGACTTTC
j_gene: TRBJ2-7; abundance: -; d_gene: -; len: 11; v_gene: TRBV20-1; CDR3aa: CSASWSYEQYF; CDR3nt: TGCAGTGCTAGTTGGTCCTACGAGCAGTACTTC
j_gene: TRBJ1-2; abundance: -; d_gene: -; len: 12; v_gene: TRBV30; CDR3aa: CAWSVGEAGYTF; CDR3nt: TGTGCCTGGAGTGTCGGAGAGGCTGGCTACACCTTC
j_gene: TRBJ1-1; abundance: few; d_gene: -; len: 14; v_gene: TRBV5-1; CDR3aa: CASSAGYMKTEAFF; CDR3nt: TGCGCCAGCAGCGCGGGCTATATGAAGACTGAAGCTTTCTTT
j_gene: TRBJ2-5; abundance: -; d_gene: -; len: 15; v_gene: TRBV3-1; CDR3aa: CASSQEAGQQETQYF; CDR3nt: TGTGCCAGCAGCCAAGAAGCAGGGCAGCAAGAGACCCAGTACTTC
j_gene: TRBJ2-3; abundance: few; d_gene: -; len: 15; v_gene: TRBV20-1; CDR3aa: CSARRAATSTDTQYF; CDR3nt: TGCAGTGCCAGGAGGGCGGCAACTAGCACAGATACGCAGTATTTT
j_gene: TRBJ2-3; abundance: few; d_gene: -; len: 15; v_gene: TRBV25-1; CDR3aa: CASSRQPLGADTQYF; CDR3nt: TGTGCCAGCAGTCGACAGCCCTTGGGGGCAGATACGCAGTATTTT
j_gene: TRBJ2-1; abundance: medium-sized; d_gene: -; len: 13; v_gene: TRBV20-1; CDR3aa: CSARDRADNEQFF; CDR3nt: TGCAGTGCTAGAGATCGCGCCGACAATGAGCAGTTCTTC
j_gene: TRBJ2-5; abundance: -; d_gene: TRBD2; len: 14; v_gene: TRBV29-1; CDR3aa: CSAKAGARKETQYF; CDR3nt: TGCAGCGCGAAAGCGGGGGCTCGGAAAGAGACCCAGTACTTC
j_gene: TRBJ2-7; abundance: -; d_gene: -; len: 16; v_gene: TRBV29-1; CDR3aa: CSVDSRVAGSTYEQYF; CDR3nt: TGCAGCGTTGATAGCAGGGTGGCAGGGAGTACCTACGAGCAGTACTTC
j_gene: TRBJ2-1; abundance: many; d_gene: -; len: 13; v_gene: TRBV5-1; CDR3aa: CASSLAGPNEQFF; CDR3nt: TGCGCCAGCAGCTTGGCAGGGCCCAATGAGCAGTTCTTC
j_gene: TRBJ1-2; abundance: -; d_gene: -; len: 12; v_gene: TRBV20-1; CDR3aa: CSARKSDYGYTF; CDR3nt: TGCAGTGCTAGAAAATCGGATTATGGCTACACCTTC
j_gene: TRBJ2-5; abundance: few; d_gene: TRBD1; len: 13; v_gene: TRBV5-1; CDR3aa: CASTTGGGETQYF; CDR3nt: TGCGCCAGCACGACAGGGGGGGGAGAGACCCAGTACTTC